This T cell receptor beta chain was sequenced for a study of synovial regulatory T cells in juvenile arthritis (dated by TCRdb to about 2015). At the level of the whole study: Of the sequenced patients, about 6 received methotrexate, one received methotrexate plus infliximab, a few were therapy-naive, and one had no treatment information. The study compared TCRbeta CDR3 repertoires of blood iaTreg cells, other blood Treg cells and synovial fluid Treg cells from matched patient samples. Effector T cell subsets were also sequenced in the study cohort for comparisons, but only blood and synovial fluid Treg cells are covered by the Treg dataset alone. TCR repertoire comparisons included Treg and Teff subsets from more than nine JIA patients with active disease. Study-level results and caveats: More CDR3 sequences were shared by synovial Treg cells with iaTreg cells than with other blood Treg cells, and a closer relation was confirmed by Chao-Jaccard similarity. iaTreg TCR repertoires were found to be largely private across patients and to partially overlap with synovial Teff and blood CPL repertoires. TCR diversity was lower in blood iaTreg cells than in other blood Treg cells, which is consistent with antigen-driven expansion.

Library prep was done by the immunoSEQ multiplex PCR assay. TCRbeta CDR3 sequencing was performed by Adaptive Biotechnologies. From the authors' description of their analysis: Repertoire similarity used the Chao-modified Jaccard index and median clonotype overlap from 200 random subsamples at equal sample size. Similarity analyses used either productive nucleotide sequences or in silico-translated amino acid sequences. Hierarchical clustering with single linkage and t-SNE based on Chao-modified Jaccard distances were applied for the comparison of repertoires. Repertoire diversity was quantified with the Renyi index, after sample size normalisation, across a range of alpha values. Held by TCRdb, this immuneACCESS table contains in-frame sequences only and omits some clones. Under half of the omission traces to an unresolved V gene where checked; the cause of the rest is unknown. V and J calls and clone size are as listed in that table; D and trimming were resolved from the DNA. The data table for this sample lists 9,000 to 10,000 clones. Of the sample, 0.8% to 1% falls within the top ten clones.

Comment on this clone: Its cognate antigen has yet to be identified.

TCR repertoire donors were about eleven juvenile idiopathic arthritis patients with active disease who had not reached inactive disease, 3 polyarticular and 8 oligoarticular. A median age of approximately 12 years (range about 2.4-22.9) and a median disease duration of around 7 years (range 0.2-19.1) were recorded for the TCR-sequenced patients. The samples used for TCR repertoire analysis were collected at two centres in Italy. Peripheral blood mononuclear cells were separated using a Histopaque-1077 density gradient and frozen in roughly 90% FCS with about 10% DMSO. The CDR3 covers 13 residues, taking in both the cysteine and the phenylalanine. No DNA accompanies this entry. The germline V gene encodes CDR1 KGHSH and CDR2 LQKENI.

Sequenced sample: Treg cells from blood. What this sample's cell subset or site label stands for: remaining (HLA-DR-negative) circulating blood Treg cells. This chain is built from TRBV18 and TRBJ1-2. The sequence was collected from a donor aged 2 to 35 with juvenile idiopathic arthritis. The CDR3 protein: CASSPFQGEGYTF.